This TCR beta chain was sequenced during a study of shared clonotypes between healthy human individuals (dated by TCRdb to 2020 to 2021). Concerning the study at large: The cohort included a few men and a couple of women between 18 and 49 years of age. To increase sequencing depth and limit assay-specific biases, TCR repertoire library preparation and sequencing were carried out by different laboratories using diverse techniques. Blood TCR repertoires of a handful of healthy adults were deeply sequenced to estimate repertoire size and the extent of clonotype sharing between individuals. For each donor, three plates each were used for CD4 naive and CD4 memory, two plates were used for CD8 naive, and one plate was used for CD8 memory. Each donor's leukapheresis produced roughly between roughly 0.85 and 9.5 billion PBMCs.

Taken from cysteine to phenylalanine, the CDR3 has 13 residues. Only the CDR3 part of the read is kept: 39 bases, read in frame from the first base. CDR1 and CDR2, per the germline V gene (reference sequence), are SEHNR and FQNEAQ. Compared with germline, V lacks 6 bases and J lacks 5 bases; bases without a gene match: 5. Concerning this clone itself: The antigen it recognizes is unknown. No clone much larger than this one lies a single base away; base qualities are absent.

TCR CDR3 regions were amplified from genomic DNA by multiplex PCR using the deep immunoSEQ assay. For each cell subset, the extracted genomic DNA was distributed evenly across all wells of several immunoSEQ 96-well plates, and each plate served as one replicate. For sorted subsets, about 200 ng genomic DNA, equal to 30,000 to 35,000 T cell genomes, was loaded into each replicate PCR. Purified libraries were quantified with a Qubit 3.0 fluorometer, sized on a Bioanalyzer 2100, and re-quantified with the KAPA Library Quantification kit. A separate single-read 150-cycle Illumina NextSeq 550 flow cell was used to sequence each immunoSEQ 96-well plate. The study's own analysis went as follows. Because the immunoSEQ output held only junctional sequences and lacked quality scores, the filtering could not match the filtering applied to full-length reads. Sequences were annotated with PyIR, a Python wrapper for IgBLAST v1.9, using IMGT germline references to assign V/J genes and CDR3. Reads were removed for weak V/J assignments (E-value above 1e-6), missing CDR3, stop codons, out-of-frame junctions, or ambiguous translated residues. V3J clonotypes were defined as sequences sharing the same inferred V gene, J gene, and CDR3 amino acid sequence. To compute the percentage overlap between repertoires, the number of shared unique clonotypes was divided by the size of the smaller repertoire. RTK rarefaction, the Chao1 estimator, and Recon v2.1 estimates of unobserved clonotypes were used to assess repertoire richness. For all TCRbeta clonotypes obtained by the gDNA method from a handful of donors, generation probabilities were computed with OLGA. The clones in this table, taken by TCRdb from immuneACCESS, are in-frame only. Not every clone is retained; where verified, under half of the shortfall comes from an unresolved V gene, and the cause of the rest is unknown. That table furnishes V, J and clone size, whereas the DNA furnished D and trimming. In all, the sample holds 2 million to 2.5 million clones, and roughly 95% of those were seen once. In total, the top ten clones hold around 0.13% of the sample.

Findings and caveats that apply to the study as a whole: The genetic and exposure-history diversity represented was limited by the small number of donors. Across a few donors, approximately 5% of naive CD4, 3% to 4% of naive CD8, roughly 2.2% of memory CD4, and approximately 0.4% of memory CD8 clonotypes were shared. Estimated clonotype richness was generally larger for naive than for memory subsets. Pairwise subsampling led to the expectation that sequencing depth would affect the degree of clonotype sharing among donors. Sampling was restricted to blood, and TCR repertoires in tissues likely differ from the TCR repertoires found in blood. Higher generation probabilities were observed for clonotypes shared by all four sorted-subset donors than for non-shared clonotypes. Even with the large sequencing depth, rarefaction of the sorted-subset datasets indicated that sequencing was incomplete.

Donors were healthy HIV-negative adults with no recently reported acute infections or vaccinations. Only Caucasian adults living in Nashville, Tennessee, USA were represented among the donors. Magnetic negative selection was used to enrich CD4+ T cells, after which naive cells were positively selected on CD45RA and the negative fraction became the memory subset. Blood was obtained by leukapheresis, after which PBMCs were separated by Ficoll-Histopaque density gradient centrifugation and cryopreserved in liquid nitrogen vapor phase. Analytical flow cytometry was used to check the purity and quantity of each magnetically sorted T cell population. Each sorted fraction had its genomic DNA isolated and then quantified by UV absorbance on a Nanodrop 2000c.

Recombination joined TRBV7-9 with TRBJ2-7, with 9 central nucleotides matching TRBD1. Sequenced: naive CD4+ T cells sorted from blood. The sample's cell subset or site label, decoded: CD45RA+ positively selected. The receptor's source is a man aged 18 to 29 in good health. CDR3 protein: CASRQTGGNEQYF. In nucleotide form, the sequence is TGTGCCAGCAGGCAAACAGGGGGCAACGAGCAGTACTTC.